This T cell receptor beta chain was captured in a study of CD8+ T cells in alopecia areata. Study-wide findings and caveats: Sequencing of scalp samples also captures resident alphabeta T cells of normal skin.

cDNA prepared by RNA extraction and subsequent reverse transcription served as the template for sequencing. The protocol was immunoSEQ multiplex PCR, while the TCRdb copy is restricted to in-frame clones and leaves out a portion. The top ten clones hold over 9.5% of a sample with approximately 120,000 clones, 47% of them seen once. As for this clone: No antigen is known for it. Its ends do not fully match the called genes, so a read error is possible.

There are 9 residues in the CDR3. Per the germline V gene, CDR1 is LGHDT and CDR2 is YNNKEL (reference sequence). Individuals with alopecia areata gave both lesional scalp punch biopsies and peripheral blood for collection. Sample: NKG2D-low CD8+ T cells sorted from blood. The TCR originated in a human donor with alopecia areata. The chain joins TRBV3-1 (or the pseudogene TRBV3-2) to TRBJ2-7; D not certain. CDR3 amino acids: CASSPRTHF. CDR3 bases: TGTGCCAGCAGCCCCCGTACCCACTTC.